These T cell receptor beta chains were read from a single sample in a study of shared clonotypes between healthy human individuals. TCRdb keeps only in-frame clones here, not all; method: immunoSEQ multiplex PCR. The table has around 1.9 million clones, 93% seen once. The source material was naive CD8+ T cells from PBMCs. The source of these receptors is a man aged 18-30 years in good health. Some clones in this sample may be carry-over from other donors' samples. CDR3s include the opening cysteine and the closing phenylalanine or tryptophan. The order of the fields is D gene, V gene, clone size, J gene, CDR3 protein, CDR3 DNA. A D gene is named only where the DNA matches it firmly. Clone size is not always given. Where it is, it says once, few, many or a class for expanded clones.

TRBD1	TRBV19	few	TRBJ1-2	CASTYRGPAGYTF	TGTGCCAGCACGTACAGGGGGCCCGCTGGCTACACCTTC
TRBD2	TRBV4-3	.	TRBJ2-7	CASSQGTSGYEQYF	TGCGCCAGCAGCCAAGGCACTAGCGGCTACGAGCAGTACTTC
TRBD1	TRBV6-5	.	TRBJ1-4	CASSSTGVNEKLFF	TGTGCCAGCAGTTCGACAGGGGTAAATGAAAAACTGTTTTTT
TRBD1	TRBV5-1	.	TRBJ2-1	CASSGDRNYNEQFF	TGCGCCAGCAGTGGGGACAGGAACTACAATGAGCAGTTCTTC
.	TRBV5-6	.	TRBJ2-5	CASSLHAGGGETQYF	TGTGCCAGCAGCTTGCACGCCGGGGGTGGCGAGACCCAGTACTTC
TRBD2	TRBV7-8	.	TRBJ2-1	CASSQTAGALDEQFF	TGTGCCAGCAGCCAAACAGCGGGAGCTCTGGATGAGCAGTTCTTC
.	TRBV7-9	.	TRBJ1-4	CASRKPDTNEKLFF	TGTGCCAGCAGGAAACCGGATACTAATGAAAAACTGTTTTTT
.	TRBV11-3	.	TRBJ1-2	CASSLGGDLYGYTF	TGTGCCAGCAGCTTAGGCGGGGACCTCTATGGCTACACCTTC
.	TRBV11-1	.	TRBJ2-2	CASSPRTGPGQLFF	TGTGCCAGCAGCCCCCGGACTGGGCCAGGACAGCTGTTTTTT
TRBD1	TRBV4-3	.	TRBJ1-1	CASSQGDSGLTNTEAFF	TGCGCCAGCAGCCAGGGGGACAGCGGTTTAACGAACACTGAAGCTTTCTTT
.	TRBV7-9	.	TRBJ2-7	CASSFEKGGESRQYF	TGTGCCAGCAGCTTCGAAAAGGGTGGGGAGTCTAGGCAGTACTTC
TRBD2	TRBV28	.	TRBJ2-1	CASLGLGLVSLWEQFF	TGTGCCAGTTTGGGACTCGGACTAGTGTCCTTATGGGAGCAGTTCTTC
TRBD2	TRBV11-1	.	TRBJ2-3	CASSFASGGLTDTQYF	TGTGCCAGCAGCTTTGCCAGCGGGGGCCTCACAGATACGCAGTATTTT
.	TRBV9	.	TRBJ2-5	CASSVSGSGETQYF	TGTGCCAGCAGCGTATCCGGGTCGGGTGAGACCCAGTACTTC
TRBD1	TRBV6-5	.	TRBJ2-7	CASSYSLGTGAYEQYF	TGTGCCAGCAGTTACTCACTTGGGACAGGGGCCTACGAGCAGTACTTC
.	TRBV18	.	TRBJ2-3	CASSPEATGAGDTQYF	TGTGCCAGCTCACCAGAGGCAACGGGGGCAGGCGATACGCAGTATTTT
TRBD1	TRBV27	.	TRBJ1-1	CASSLGQGGVNTEAFF	TGTGCCAGCAGTCTAGGACAGGGGGGCGTGAACACTGAAGCTTTCTTT
TRBD2	TRBV6-4	.	TRBJ2-1	CATKELAGVNNEQFF	TGTGCCACCAAAGAACTAGCGGGAGTTAACAATGAGCAGTTCTTC
.	TRBV27	.	TRBJ2-2	CASTYLGAGELFF	TGTGCCAGCACCTACCTGGGAGCCGGGGAGCTGTTTTTT
TRBD1	TRBV19	.	TRBJ1-1	CASSIVLGQGFSLPRTEAFF	TGTGCCAGTAGTATAGTATTAGGACAGGGATTTTCTTTGCCGCGCACTGAAGCTTTCTTT
TRBD2	TRBV28	.	TRBJ2-5	CASSFVGGGPVETQYF	TGTGCCAGCAGTTTTGTTGGGGGAGGGCCTGTCGAGACCCAGTACTTC
.	TRBV4-2	.	TRBJ1-5	CASSQVVTEPQHF	TGTGCCAGCAGCCAAGTAGTCACGGAGCCCCAGCATTTT
TRBD1	TRBV11-2	.	TRBJ2-7	CASSPLFGQGAGEQYF	TGTGCCAGCAGCCCCCTGTTCGGGCAGGGGGCCGGCGAGCAGTACTTC